Shown below are 8 T cell receptor beta chains from a single sample sequenced in a study of cytomegalovirus exposure and HLA in healthy donors. The primer mix had 60 Vbeta and 13 Jbeta primers. Repertoires were generated with immunoSEQ multiplex PCR, while TCRdb's copy carries only in-frame clones and drops some. The table records around 180,000 clones, roughly 87% of them present only once. Sequenced sample: PBMCs. Receptors were obtained from a woman in her fifties or sixties in good health and CMV-seronegative.

J is TRBJ2-2 and V is TRBV7-3; TRBD1 matches 8 bases. The germline CDR1 and CDR2 sequences are SGHTA and FQGTGA. The CDR3 consists of 15 residues. V shed 2 bases and J 6 bases; nucleotides not matched to a gene: 5. As DNA, the CDR3 is TGTGCCAGCAGCTTATCAGGGGGCAGCGCCGGGGAGCTGTTTTTT. Protein: CASSLSGGSAGELFF.

Concerning this clone itself: Its ends do not fully match the called genes, so a read error is possible. The gene calls are TRBV27 and TRBJ2-2, with D perhaps matching TRBD2 (5 bases). The germline V gene encodes CDR1 MNHEY and CDR2 SMNVEV (reference sequence). This CDR3 is 13 amino acids long. CDR3 protein: CAGSSSRAGELFF. CDR3 sequence (DNA): TGTGCCGGCAGTTCTAGCCGGGCCGGGGAGCTGTTTTTT.

V is TRBV6-1 and J is TRBJ2-7, with no clear D. The CDR3 length is 12 residues. Trimming pared 4 bases from V and 4 bases from J, leaving 8 bases between. CDR1 and CDR2 (germline): MNHNS, SASEGT. The CDR3 is CASSAGRYEQYF. For the CDR3, the DNA is TGTGCCAGCAGTGCCGGTCGGTACGAGCAGTACTTC.

The chain links TRBV27 to TRBJ2-3, with D possibly being TRBD2 (6 bases). V gave up 6 bases and J gave up 2 bases, with 12 bases separating them. Germline values: CDR1 MNHEY, CDR2 SMNVEV (reference sequence). This CDR3 contains 14 residues. The CDR3 loop reads CASRGAGFTDTQYF. The DNA for the CDR3 is TGTGCCAGCAGAGGGGCGGGGTTCACAGATACGCAGTATTTT.

A note on this clone: Different DNA sequences within this sample yield the same CDR3. The J gene is TRBJ2-3, the V gene TRBV28; no clear D. The length of the CDR3 is 11 residues. The germline V gene has CDR1 MDHEN and CDR2 SYDVKM. With 6 bases removed from V and 5 bases from J, the gap between germline ends came to 6 bases. The CDR3 coding sequence is TGTGCCAGCAGCCCTCGAGATACGCAGTATTTT. It specifies CASSPRDTQYF.

The rearrangement links TRBV6-1 to TRBJ2-1, with D hard to call. V gave up 5 bases and J gave up 8 bases, with 19 bases separating them. Germline values: CDR1 MNHNS, CDR2 SASEGT. The CDR3 consists of 15 residues. The CDR3 spells CASSSPGRVHHEQFF. The CDR3 DNA is TGTGCCAGCAGTAGCCCCGGTAGAGTTCACCATGAGCAGTTCTTC.

CDR3 sequence (DNA): TGTGCCACCCCCCGGTGGGAGCAGTACTTC. Its protein product is CATPRWEQYF. J is TRBJ2-7 and V is TRBV19, with no clear D. Germline CDR1 reads LNHDA; CDR2 reads SQIVND (reference sequence). The CDR3 runs 10 residues. V lost 10 bases, J lost 7 bases, and 11 bases lay in between.

V usage is TRBV10-2 and J usage is TRBJ2-7; no definite D call. V was cut by 5 bases and J by 5 bases, with 7 bases left in between. The CDR3 extends over 11 amino acids. Germline V gene sequence: CDR1 WSHSY, CDR2 SAAADI. CDR3 sequence reads: CASSFQNEQYF. In nucleotides, the CDR3 is TGCGCCAGCAGTTTCCAAAACGAGCAGTACTTC.